The TCR beta chain under discussion was sequenced for a study of early T cells in non-severe SARS-CoV-2 infection. Study in general: It was bulk RNA from unsorted whole blood that was sequenced, and the chains were unpaired. Findings and caveats of the study: Private and CD4 specificities were missed by VDJdb matching, skewed to anti-spike CD8.

Individual cDNA molecules each received unique molecular identifiers attached to them. TCRdb used MiXCR to reprocess the 5' RACE reads, holding one entry per CDR3 protein. The table includes some 61,000 distinct CDR3 sequences, about 9.4% detected once. This clonotype was detected a few times. Its target is unknown. Germline CDR1 is SGHRS and CDR2 is YFSETQ. The CDR3 is 14 residues long. V lost 0 bases and J 2 bases, leaving 7 bases between the germline ends. Sequencing used whole blood. The chain recombines TRBV5-1 with TRBJ2-3, with D possibly TRBD1 on 5 matching bases. The sequence was obtained from an adult who was a healthcare worker with PCR-confirmed SARS-CoV-2 infection or an uninfected control (not recorded which). CDR3 in amino acids: CASSLEQVTDTQYF. Here the CDR3 DNA reads TGCGCCAGCAGCTTGGAACAGGTCACAGATACGCAGTATTTT. Using reference TRBV5-1 and TRBJ2-3 for the parts outside the CDR3, the full variable domain is KAGVTQTPRYLIKTRGQQVTLSCSPISGHRSVSWYQQTPGQGLQFLFEYFSETQRNKGNFPGRFSGRQFSNSRSEMNVSTLELGDSALYLCASSLEQVTDTQYFGPGTRLTVL.